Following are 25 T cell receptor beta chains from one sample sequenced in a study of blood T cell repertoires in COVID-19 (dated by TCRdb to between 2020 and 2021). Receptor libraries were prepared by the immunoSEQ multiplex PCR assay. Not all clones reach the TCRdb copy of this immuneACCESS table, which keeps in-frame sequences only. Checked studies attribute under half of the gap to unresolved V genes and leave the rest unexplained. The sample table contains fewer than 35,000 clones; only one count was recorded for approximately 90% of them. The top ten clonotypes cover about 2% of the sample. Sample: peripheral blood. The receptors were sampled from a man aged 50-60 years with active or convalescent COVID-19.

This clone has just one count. DNA of the CDR3: TGTGCCAGCAGGAGGACAGGGGGCTCCTACGAGCAGTACTTC. It specifies CASRRTGGSYEQYF. The rearrangement uses TRBV6-5 and TRBJ2-7; 10 bases fit TRBD1. CDR3 size: 14 residues. The junction had 2 bases not matched to a gene; V was cut back by 6 bases and J by 0 bases. From germline, CDR1 is MNHEY and CDR2 SVGAGI.

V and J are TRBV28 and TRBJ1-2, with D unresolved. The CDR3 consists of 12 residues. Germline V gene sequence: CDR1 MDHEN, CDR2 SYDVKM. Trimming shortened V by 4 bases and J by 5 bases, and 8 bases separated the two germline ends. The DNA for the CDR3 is TGTGCCAGCAGTTGGATGAGGTATGGCTACACCTTC. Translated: CASSWMRYGYTF.

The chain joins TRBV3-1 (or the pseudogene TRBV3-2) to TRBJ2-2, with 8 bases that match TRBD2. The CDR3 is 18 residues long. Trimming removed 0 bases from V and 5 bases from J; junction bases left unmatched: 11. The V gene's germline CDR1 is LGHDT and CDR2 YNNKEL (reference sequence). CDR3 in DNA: TGTGCCAGCAGCCAAGATTATAGCGGGGTGATTGGGACCGGGGAGCTGTTTTTT. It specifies CASSQDYSGVIGTGELFF.

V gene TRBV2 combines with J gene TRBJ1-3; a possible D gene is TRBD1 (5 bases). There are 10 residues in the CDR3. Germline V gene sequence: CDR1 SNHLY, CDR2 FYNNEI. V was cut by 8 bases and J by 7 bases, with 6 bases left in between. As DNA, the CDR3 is TGTGCCAGCCGGGGGAACACCATATATTTT. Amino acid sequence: CASRGNTIYF.

The DNA for the CDR3 is TGTGCCAGCAGTTACTGCGGACAGGCGAAGCGGGAGGGCCCCTACGAGCAGTACTTC. Amino acids: CASSYCGQAKREGPYEQYF. V gene TRBV6-7 combines with J gene TRBJ2-7; 10 bases match TRBD2. TRBV6-7 is an ORF, with its function uncertain. The V and J ends lost 1 base and 2 bases, in that order; junction bases with no gene match: 14. The CDR3 loop spans 19 amino acids.

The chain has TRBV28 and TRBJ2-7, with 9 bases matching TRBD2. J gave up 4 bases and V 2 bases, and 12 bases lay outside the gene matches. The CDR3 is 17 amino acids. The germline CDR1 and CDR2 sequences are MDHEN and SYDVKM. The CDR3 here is CASSLPKGAGGPYEQYF. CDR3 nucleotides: TGTGCCAGCAGTTTACCCAAGGGGGCGGGAGGGCCTTACGAGCAGTACTTC.

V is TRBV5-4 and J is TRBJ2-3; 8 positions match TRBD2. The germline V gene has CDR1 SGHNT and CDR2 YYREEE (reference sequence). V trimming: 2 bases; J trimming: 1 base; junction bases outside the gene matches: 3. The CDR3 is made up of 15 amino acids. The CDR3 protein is CASSLREGGTDTQYF. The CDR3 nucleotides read TGTGCCAGCAGCTTACGGGAGGGGGGCACAGATACGCAGTATTTT.

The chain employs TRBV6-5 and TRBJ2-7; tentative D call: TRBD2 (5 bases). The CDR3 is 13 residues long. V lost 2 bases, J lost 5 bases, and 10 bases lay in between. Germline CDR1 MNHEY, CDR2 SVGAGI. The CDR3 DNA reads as TGTGCCAGCAGTTACGGGCCCGGGAACGAGCAGTACTTC. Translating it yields CASSYGPGNEQYF.

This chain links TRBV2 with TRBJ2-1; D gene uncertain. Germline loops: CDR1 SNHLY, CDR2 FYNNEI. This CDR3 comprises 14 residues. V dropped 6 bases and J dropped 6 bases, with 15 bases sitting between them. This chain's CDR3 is CASRRSYLTNEQFF. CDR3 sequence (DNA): TGTGCCAGCAGGAGGTCCTACTTAACCAATGAGCAGTTCTTC. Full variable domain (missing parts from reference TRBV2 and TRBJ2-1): EPEVTQTPSHQVTQMGQEVILRCVPISNHLYFYWYRQILGQKVEFLVSFYNNEISEKSEIFDDQFSVERPDGSNFTLKIRSTKLEDSAMYFCASRRSYLTNEQFFGPGTRLTVL.

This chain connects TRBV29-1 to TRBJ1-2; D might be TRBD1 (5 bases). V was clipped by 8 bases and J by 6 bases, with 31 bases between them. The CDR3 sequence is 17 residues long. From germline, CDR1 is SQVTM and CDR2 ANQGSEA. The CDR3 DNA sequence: TGCAGCACTAGACCCGAGACAGACCGGGGGGTGCTTGATGGCTACACCTTC. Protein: CSTRPETDRGVLDGYTF.

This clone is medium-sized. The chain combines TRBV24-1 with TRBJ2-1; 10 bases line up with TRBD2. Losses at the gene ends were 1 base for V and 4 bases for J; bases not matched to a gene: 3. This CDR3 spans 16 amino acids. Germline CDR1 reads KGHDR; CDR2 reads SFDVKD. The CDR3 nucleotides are TGTGCCACCAGTGATTTAGCGGGAGGGCCATACAATGAGCAGTTCTTC. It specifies CATSDLAGGPYNEQFF.

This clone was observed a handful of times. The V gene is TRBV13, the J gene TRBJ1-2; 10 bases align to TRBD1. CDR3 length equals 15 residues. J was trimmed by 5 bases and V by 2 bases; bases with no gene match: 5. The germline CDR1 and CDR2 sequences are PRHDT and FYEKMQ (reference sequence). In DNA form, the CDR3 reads TGTGCCAGCAGCTTAACAGGGACAGGGGATTATGGCTACACCTTC. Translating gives CASSLTGTGDYGYTF.

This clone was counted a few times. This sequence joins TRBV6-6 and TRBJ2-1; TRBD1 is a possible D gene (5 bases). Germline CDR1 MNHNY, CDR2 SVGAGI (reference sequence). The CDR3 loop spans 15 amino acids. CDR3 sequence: CATQAASYLDNEQFF. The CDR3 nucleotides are TGTGCGACACAGGCGGCCTCGTACTTGGACAATGAGCAGTTCTTC.

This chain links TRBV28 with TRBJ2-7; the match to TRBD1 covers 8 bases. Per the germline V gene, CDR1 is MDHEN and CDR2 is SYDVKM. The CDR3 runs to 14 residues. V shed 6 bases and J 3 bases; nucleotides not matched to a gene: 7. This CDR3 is CASRTTGAGYEQYF. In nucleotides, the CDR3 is TGTGCCAGCAGGACGACAGGGGCCGGCTACGAGCAGTACTTC.

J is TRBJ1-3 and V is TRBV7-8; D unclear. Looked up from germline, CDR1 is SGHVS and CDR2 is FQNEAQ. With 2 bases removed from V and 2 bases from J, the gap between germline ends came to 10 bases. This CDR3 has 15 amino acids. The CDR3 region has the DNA TGTGCCAGCAGCTTACCCCAGACAACTGGAAACACCATATATTTT. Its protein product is CASSLPQTTGNTIYF.

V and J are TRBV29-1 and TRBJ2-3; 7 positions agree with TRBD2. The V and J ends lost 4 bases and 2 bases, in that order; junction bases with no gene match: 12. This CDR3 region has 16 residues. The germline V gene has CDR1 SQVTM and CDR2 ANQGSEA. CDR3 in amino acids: CSVAAQASGPTDTQYF. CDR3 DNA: TGCAGCGTTGCCGCCCAAGCTAGCGGCCCCACAGATACGCAGTATTTT.

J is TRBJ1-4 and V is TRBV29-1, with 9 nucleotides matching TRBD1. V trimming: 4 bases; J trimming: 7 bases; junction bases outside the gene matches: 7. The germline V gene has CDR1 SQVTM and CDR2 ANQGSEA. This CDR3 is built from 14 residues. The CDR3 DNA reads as TGCAGCGTTGTTTCAGACAGGGGGGGTGAAAAACTGTTTTTT. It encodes CSVVSDRGGEKLFF.

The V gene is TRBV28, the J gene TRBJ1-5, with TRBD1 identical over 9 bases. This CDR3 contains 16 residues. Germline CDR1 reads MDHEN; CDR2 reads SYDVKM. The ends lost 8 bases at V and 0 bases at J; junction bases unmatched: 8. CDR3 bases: TGTGCCAGCTCTGGACAGGGGCTCTATAGCAATCAGCCCCAGCATTTT. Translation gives CASSGQGLYSNQPQHF.

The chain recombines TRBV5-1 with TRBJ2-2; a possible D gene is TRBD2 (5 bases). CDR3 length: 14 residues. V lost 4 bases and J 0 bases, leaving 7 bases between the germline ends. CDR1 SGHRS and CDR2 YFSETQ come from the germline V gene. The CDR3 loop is CASSPGTNTGELFF. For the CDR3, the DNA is TGCGCCAGCAGCCCCGGGACGAACACCGGGGAGCTGTTTTTT. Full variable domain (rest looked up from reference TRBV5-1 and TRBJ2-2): KAGVTQTPRYLIKTRGQQVTLSCSPISGHRSVSWYQQTPGQGLQFLFEYFSETQRNKGNFPGRFSGRQFSNSRSEMNVSTLELGDSALYLCASSPGTNTGELFFGEGSRLTVL.

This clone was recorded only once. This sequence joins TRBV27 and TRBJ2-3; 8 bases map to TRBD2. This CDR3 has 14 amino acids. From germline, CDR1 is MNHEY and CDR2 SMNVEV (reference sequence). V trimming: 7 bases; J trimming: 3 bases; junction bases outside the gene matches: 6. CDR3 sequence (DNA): TGTGCCAGCACTCCGGGACTAGATACAGATACGCAGTATTTT. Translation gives CASTPGLDTDTQYF.

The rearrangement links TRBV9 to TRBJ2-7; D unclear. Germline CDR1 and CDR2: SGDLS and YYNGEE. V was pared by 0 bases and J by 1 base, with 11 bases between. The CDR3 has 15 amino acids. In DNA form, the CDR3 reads TGTGCCAGCAGCGTAGCTCCACATCTTTCCTACGAGCAGTACTTC. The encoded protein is CASSVAPHLSYEQYF.

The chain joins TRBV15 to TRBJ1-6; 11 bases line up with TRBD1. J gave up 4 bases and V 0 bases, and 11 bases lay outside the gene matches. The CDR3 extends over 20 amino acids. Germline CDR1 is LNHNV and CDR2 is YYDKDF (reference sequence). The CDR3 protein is CATSRDGTGGLSAYNSPLHF. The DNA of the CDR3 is TGTGCCACCAGCAGAGACGGGACAGGGGGTCTCTCCGCTTATAATTCACCCCTCCACTTT. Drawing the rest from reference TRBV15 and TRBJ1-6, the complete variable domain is DAMVIQNPRYQVTQFGKPVTLSCSQTLNHNVMYWYQQKSSQAPKLLFHYYDKDFNNEADTPDNFQSRRPNTSFCFLDIRSPGLGDTAMYLCATSRDGTGGLSAYNSPLHFGNGTRLTVT.

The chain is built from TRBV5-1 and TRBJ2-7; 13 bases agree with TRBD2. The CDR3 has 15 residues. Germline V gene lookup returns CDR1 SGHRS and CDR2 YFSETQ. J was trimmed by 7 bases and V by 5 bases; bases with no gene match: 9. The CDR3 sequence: CASSYSTSGRVEQYF. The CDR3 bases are TGCGCCAGCAGTTACTCCACTAGCGGGAGGGTTGAGCAGTACTTC.

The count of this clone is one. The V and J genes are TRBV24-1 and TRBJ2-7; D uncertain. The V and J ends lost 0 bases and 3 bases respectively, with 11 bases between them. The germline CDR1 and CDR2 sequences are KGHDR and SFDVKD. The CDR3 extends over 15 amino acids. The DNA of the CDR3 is TGTGCCACCAGTGATTTGCCAGGCGACCACTACGAGCAGTACTTC. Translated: CATSDLPGDHYEQYF.

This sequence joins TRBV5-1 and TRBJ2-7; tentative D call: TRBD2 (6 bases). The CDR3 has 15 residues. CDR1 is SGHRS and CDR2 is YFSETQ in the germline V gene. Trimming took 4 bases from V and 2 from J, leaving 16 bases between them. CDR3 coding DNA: TGCGCCAGCAGCCCGGGGGTGGTAGCGGCCTACGAGCAGTACTTC. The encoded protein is CASSPGVVAAYEQYF.